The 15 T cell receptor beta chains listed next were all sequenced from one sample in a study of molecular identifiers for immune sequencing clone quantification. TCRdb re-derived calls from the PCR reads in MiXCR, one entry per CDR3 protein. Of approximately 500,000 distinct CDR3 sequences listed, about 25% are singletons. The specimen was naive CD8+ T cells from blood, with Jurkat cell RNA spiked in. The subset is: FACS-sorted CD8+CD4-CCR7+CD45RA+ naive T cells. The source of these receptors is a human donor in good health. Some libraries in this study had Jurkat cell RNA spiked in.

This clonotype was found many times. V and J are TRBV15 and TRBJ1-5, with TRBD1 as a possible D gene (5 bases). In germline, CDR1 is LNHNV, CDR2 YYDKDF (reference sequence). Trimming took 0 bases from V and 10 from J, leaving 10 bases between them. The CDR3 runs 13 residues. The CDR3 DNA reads TGTGCCACCAGCAGAGATTTCCAGGGACCCCAGCATTTT. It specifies CATSRDFQGPQHF. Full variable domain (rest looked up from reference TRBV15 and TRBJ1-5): DAMVIQNPRYQVTQFGKPVTLSCSQTLNHNVMYWYQQKSSQAPKLLFHYYDKDFNNEADTPDNFQSRRPNTSFCFLDIRSPGLGDTAMYLCATSRDFQGPQHFGDGTRLSIL.

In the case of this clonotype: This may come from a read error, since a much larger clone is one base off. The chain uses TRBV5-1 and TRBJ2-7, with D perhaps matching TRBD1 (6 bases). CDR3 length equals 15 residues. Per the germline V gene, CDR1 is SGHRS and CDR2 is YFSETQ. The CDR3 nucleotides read TGCGCCAGCAGAGAGGACAGCTACCCGGTCTACGGGCAGTACTTC. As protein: CASREDSYPVYGQYF.

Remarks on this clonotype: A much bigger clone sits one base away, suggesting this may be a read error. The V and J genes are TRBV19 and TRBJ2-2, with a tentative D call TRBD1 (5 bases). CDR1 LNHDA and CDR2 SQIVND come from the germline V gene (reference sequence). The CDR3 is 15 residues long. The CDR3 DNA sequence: TGTGCCAGTAGTCCGTGGACAACGAACATCGGGGAGCTGTTTTTT. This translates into CASSPWTTNIGELFF.

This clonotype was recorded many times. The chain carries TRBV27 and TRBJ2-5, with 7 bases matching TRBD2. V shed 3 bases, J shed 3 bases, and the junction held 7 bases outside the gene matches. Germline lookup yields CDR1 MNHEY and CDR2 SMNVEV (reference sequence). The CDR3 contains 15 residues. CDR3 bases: TGTGCCAGCAGTTTCTACCGGGACTACAAAGAGACCCAGTACTTC. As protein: CASSFYRDYKETQYF.

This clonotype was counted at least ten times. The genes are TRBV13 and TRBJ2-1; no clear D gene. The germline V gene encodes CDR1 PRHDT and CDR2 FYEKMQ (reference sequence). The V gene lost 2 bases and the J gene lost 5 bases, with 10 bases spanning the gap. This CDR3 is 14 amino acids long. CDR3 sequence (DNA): TGTGCCAGCAGCTTAAGGCCTGAAGACAATGAGCAGTTCTTC. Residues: CASSLRPEDNEQFF.

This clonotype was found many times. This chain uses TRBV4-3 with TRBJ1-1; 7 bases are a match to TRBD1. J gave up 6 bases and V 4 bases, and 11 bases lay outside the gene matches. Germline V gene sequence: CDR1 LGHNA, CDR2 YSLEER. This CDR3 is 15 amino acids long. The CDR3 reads CASSPSFTGAPEAFF. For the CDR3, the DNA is TGCGCCAGCAGCCCTTCTTTCACAGGGGCTCCTGAAGCTTTCTTT.

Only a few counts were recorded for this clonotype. CDR3 region: CASSLSGWGNQPQHF. The CDR3 DNA is TGTGCCAGCAGTTTGTCTGGATGGGGCAATCAGCCCCAGCATTTT. This rearrangement joins TRBV12-3 or TRBV12-4 to TRBJ1-5; D is unclear. The CDR3 has 15 residues. Trimming stripped 3 bases from V and 2 bases from J, with 11 bases between.

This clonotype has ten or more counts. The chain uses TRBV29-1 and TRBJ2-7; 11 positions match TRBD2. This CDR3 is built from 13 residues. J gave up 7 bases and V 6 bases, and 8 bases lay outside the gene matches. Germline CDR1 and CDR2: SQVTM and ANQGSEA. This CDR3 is CSVIAGGPREQYF. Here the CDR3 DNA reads TGCAGCGTAATAGCGGGAGGGCCGAGGGAGCAGTACTTC.

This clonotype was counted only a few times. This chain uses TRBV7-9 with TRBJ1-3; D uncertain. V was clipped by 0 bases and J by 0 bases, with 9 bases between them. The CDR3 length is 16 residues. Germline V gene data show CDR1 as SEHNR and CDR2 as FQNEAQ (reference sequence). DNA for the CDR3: TGTGCCAGCAGCTTAGCCCAAATGCTCTCTGGAAACACCATATATTTT. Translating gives CASSLAQMLSGNTIYF.

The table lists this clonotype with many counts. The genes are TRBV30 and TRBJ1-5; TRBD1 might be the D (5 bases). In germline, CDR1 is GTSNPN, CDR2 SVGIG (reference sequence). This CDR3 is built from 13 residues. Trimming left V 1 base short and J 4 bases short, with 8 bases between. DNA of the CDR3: TGTGCCTGGAGTGCCGGGGGGAATCAGCCCCAGCATTTT. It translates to CAWSAGGNQPQHF.

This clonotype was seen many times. CDR3 bases: TGTGCCAGCAGTTTGCCGCTCCGGACCCAGTACTTC. This encodes CASSLPLRTQYF. The rearrangement joins TRBV28 to TRBJ2-5, with D unresolved. Germline V gene data show CDR1 as MDHEN and CDR2 as SYDVKM. The V end lost 3 bases, the J end lost 7 bases, and 9 bases lay between the germline ends. The CDR3 has 12 amino acids. The full variable domain, in which reference TRBV28 and TRBJ2-5 provide the parts outside the CDR3, is DVKVTQSSRYLVKRTGEKVFLECVQDMDHENMFWYRQDPGLGLRLIYFSYDVKMKEKGDIPEGYSVSREKKERFSLILESASTNQTSMYLCASSLPLRTQYFGPGTRLLVL.

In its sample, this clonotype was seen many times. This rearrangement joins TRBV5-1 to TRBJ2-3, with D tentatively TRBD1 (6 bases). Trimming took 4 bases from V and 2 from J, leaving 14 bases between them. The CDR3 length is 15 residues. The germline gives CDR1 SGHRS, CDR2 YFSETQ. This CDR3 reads CASSPWTADTDTQYF. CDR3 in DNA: TGCGCCAGCAGCCCGTGGACAGCCGACACAGATACGCAGTATTTT.

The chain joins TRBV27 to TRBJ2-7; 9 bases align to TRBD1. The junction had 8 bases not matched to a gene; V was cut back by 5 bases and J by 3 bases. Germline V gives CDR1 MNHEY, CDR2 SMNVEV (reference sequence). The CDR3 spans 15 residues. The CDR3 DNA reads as TGTGCCAGCAGTCAGACAGGGGGTTCTGGCTACGAGCAGTACTTC. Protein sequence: CASSQTGGSGYEQYF.

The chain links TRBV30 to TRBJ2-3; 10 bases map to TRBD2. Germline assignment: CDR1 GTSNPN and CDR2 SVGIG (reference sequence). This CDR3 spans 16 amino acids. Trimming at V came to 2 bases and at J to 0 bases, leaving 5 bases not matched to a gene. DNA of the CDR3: TGTGCCTGGAGTCCCGGACTAGCGGCTAGCACAGATACGCAGTATTTT. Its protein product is CAWSPGLAASTDTQYF.

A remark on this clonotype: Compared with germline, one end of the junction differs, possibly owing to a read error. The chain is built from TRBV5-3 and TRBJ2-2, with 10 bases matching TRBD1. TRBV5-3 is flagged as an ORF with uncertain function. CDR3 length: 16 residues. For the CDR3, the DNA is TGTGCCAGCAGCTTGAAGGGACAGGGGCACACCGGGGAGCTGTTTTTT. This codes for CASSLKGQGHTGELFF.